This entry describes one TCR beta chain. This clonotype appeared a few times. Its antigen target is currently unknown. No quality values exist for individual bases; no much larger clone is one base distant. Genomic DNA served as template for TCR beta VDJ combination and CDR3 sequence profiling. An Illumina HiSeq 2000 was used for TCR repertoire sequencing. Concerning the study's data processing: Repertoires were assessed using TRBV/TRBJ rearrangement plots, CDR3 size and DJ length profiles, and Simpson's diversity index. The most abundant DNA sequence in the deep sequencing data was defined as the immunodominant clone. CDR3 amino acid sequences were screened for sharing across subjects and were compared with published repertoires and the VDJdb database. Through fastp at Q25 and MiXCR, TCRdb rebuilt clones from the public reads, retaining in-frame beta chains. Each CDR3 protein gets just one entry, which takes the most common genes and DNA from the rows behind it. The V and J calls come from TCRdb's annotation, not from the publication. The sample contains about half a million distinct CDR3 sequences, roughly 34% of them found a single time. The top ten clonotypes cover approximately 0.82% of the sample.

Expansion of CD8+CD57+ cells had been shown by flow cytometry in the patients chosen for sequencing. Every patient had a diagnosis of severe acquired aplastic anemia based on International Study of Aplastic Anemia and Agranulocytosis and Camitta criteria. No patient had received any therapy when blood was sampled. TCR repertoires of sorted CD4+ and CD8+ blood T cells from severe aplastic anemia patients and healthy subjects were deep-sequenced in the study. Patients were enrolled under clinicaltrials.gov protocols 00001620, 01623167, 00001397, 00071045, 00081523 and 00961064 in the USA. Ficoll-Paque density gradient centrifugation was used to isolate peripheral blood mononuclear cells. CD4+ and CD8+ T cells were sorted by FACS or magnetic beads before DNA extraction. This sample was included in a study of CD8+CD57+ T cells in acquired aplastic anemia listed by TCRdb under 2018. For context, the study as a whole: On average, sorted CD4+ and CD8+ cells yielded around 3.5 ug of extracted DNA, with a range of 0.2 to 27.4 ug. CD8+CD57+ expansion was defined as a frequency above the mean frequency observed in healthy subjects. Overall study outcomes, separate from this receptor: Between patients and healthy controls, no significant difference in CD8+ Simpson's diversity was found (P=0.060). About 29 CD8+ CDR3 sequences were found to be shared between patients and controls, but these sequences appeared to be highly expressed in patients and within the immunodominant clones of the patients.

The CDR3 runs 16 amino acids, cysteine and phenylalanine included. Here the CDR3 DNA is all that survives: 48 bases in frame from base 1. The junction shows trimming of 4 bases on V and 4 bases on J, plus 19 bases between the germline ends. Looking up the germline V gene (reference sequence) yields CDR1 LNHNV and CDR2 YYDKDF. The specimen sequenced was sorted CD4+, CD8+, or CD8+CD57+ T cells (not recorded which) from PBMCs. This TCR came from a human donor with aplastic anemia. The chain is made from TRBV15 and TRBJ1-2; no D segment can be confidently identified. The encoded CDR3 is CATSINVGSPSYGYTF. The sequence in DNA is TGTGCCACCAGCATTAATGTAGGCAGCCCCAGCTATGGCTACACCTTC.